Below are 12 T cell receptor beta chains sequenced from a single sample in a study of beta chain features in type 1 diabetes. Expressed TCRB transcripts were sequenced because the isolated RNA had all been reverse transcribed beforehand. The table came from immunoSEQ multiplex PCR; TCRdb's copy has only in-frame clones and leaves some out. The sample has nearly 350,000 clones; roughly 8% are singletons. Sequenced material: central memory CD4+ T cells from blood. These receptors originate from a woman aged 18-35 years in good health.

This clone was counted only a few times. The genes are TRBV5-1 and TRBJ2-6; D is possibly TRBD2 (6 bases). Germline CDR1 and CDR2: SGHRS and YFSETQ. With 0 bases removed from V and 2 bases from J, the gap between germline ends came to 6 bases. The CDR3 is made up of 15 amino acids. The CDR3 reads CASSLAGAGANVLTF. The CDR3 nucleotides read TGCGCCAGCAGCTTGGCGGGGGCTGGGGCCAACGTCCTGACTTTC.

The chain joins TRBV29-1 to TRBJ2-5; D possibly uses TRBD1 or TRBD2 (5 bases each). CDR1 and CDR2 from the germline V gene are SQVTM and ANQGSEA. Trimming removed 6 bases from V and 2 bases from J, with 22 bases in between. The CDR3 extends over 16 amino acids. The CDR3, as DNA: TGCAGCGTCCTTACCCCTGGGATGGGACGGCAAGAGACCCAGTACTTC. Its translation: CSVLTPGMGRQETQYF. Combining the CDR3 with reference TRBV29-1 and TRBJ2-5 gives the whole variable domain SAVISQKPSRDICQRGTSLTIQCQVDSQVTMMFWYRQQPGQSLTLIATANQGSEATYESGFVIDKFPISRPNLTFSTLTVSNMSPEDSSIYLCSVLTPGMGRQETQYFGPGTRLLVL.

The rearrangement joins TRBV29-1 to TRBJ1-2; D might be TRBD1 (5 bases). The length of the CDR3 is 14 residues. The germline V gene encodes CDR1 SQVTM and CDR2 ANQGSEA. V shed 4 bases and J shed 8 bases, with 20 bases lying between them. The chain's CDR3 is CSVGTIYAGSGYTF. The CDR3 nucleotides read TGCAGCGTTGGGACCATTTACGCAGGGAGCGGCTACACCTTC.

As regards this clone: Other DNA sequences within the sample encode an identical CDR3. CDR3 sequence reads: CASSEVGRNTEAFF. For the CDR3, the DNA is TGTGCCAGCAGTGAAGTTGGCCGGAACACTGAAGCTTTCTTT. This chain connects TRBV6-1 to TRBJ1-1; no clear D gene. The V gene lost 1 base and the J gene lost 1 base, with 7 bases spanning the gap. Germline CDR1 is MNHNS and CDR2 is SASEGT. The CDR3 contains 14 residues.

Note on this clone: Compared with germline, one end of the junction differs, possibly owing to a read error. The chain joins TRBV19 to TRBJ1-1; D is unclear. The CDR3 runs 12 residues. CDR1 LNHDA and CDR2 SQIVND come from the germline V gene (reference sequence). CDR3 in amino acids: CASSRINSEAFF. The CDR3 coding sequence is TGTGCCAGTAGTCGTATCAACAGTGAAGCTTTCTTT.

This clone came up many times. The chain recombines TRBV2 with TRBJ2-7; perhaps TRBD2 as D (6 bases). V was shortened by 8 bases and J by 4 bases, with 12 bases between the two germline ends. This CDR3 spans 12 amino acids. The germline gives CDR1 SNHLY, CDR2 FYNNEI. This CDR3 is CASGPGLYEQYF. The CDR3 DNA reads as TGTGCCAGCGGGCCAGGACTATACGAGCAGTACTTC.

This clone has ten or more counts. The chain employs TRBV7-2 and TRBJ2-3, with unresolved D. The germline gives CDR1 SGHTA, CDR2 FQGNSA. The CDR3 runs 12 residues. V dropped 3 bases and J dropped 3 bases, with 4 bases sitting between them. CDR3 sequence reads: CASSFYTDTQYF. CDR3 nucleotide sequence: TGTGCCAGCAGCTTCTATACAGATACGCAGTATTTT.

This chain joins TRBV19 and TRBJ2-5, with D hard to call. Trimming shortened V by 5 bases and J by 5 bases, and 12 bases separated the two germline ends. From germline, CDR1 is LNHDA and CDR2 SQIVND (reference sequence). The CDR3 contains 13 residues. CDR3 nucleotide sequence: TGTGCCAGTAGTCCAAGGACCGGGGAGACCCAGTACTTC. Protein product: CASSPRTGETQYF.

This clone was detected ten times or more. The V call is TRBV27, the J call TRBJ2-5; TRBD2 matches 9 bases. The CDR3 runs to 15 residues. The V gene end was trimmed by 5 bases and the J gene end by 4 bases; junction bases not matched to a gene: 8. CDR1 and CDR2 from the germline V gene are MNHEY and SMNVEV (reference sequence). The CDR3 reads CASSLGTSRTETQYF. The DNA for the CDR3 is TGTGCCAGCAGTCTCGGGACTAGCCGTACAGAGACCCAGTACTTC.

This clone was counted only a few times. This chain joins TRBV7-3 and TRBJ2-3; TRBD1 aligns across 7 bases. The CDR3 extends over 16 amino acids. V lost 5 bases and J lost 2; bases outside the gene matches: 10. CDR1 is SGHTA and CDR2 is FQGTGA in the germline V gene. CDR3 in amino acids: CASSLDRGLDTDTQYF. The CDR3 DNA reads TGTGCCAGCAGCCTAGATAGGGGGCTCGACACAGATACGCAGTATTTT.

This chain links TRBV6-6 with TRBJ2-2; the D gene is possibly TRBD1 (5 bases). This CDR3 has 13 amino acids. The germline CDR1 and CDR2 sequences are MNHNY and SVGAGI (reference sequence). V was cut by 6 bases and J by 7 bases, with 12 bases left in between. CDR3 sequence reads: CASSPQGGGELFF. Written as DNA, the CDR3 is TGTGCCAGCAGCCCCCAGGGCGGCGGGGAGCTGTTTTTT.

There are a few counts of this clone. The chain uses TRBV5-1 and TRBJ2-5, with a tentative D call TRBD1 (6 bases). CDR1 is SGHRS and CDR2 is YFSETQ in the germline V gene. Trimming shortened V by 4 bases and J by 0 bases, and 13 bases separated the two germline ends. The CDR3 covers 15 residues. In DNA, the CDR3 is TGCGCCAGCAGCCCCCCCAGGGGCGACCAAGAGACCCAGTACTTC. It translates to CASSPPRGDQETQYF. The full variable domain, with the rest looked up from reference TRBV5-1 and TRBJ2-5, is KAGVTQTPRYLIKTRGQQVTLSCSPISGHRSVSWYQQTPGQGLQFLFEYFSETQRNKGNFPGRFSGRQFSNSRSEMNVSTLELGDSALYLCASSPPRGDQETQYFGPGTRLLVL.